The 27 T cell receptor beta chains below come from one sample, sequenced in a study of a mutant IDH1 vaccine in newly diagnosed glioma. Time point defined: week 23, last vaccination. Each dose delivered 300 ug of mutant IDH1 20-mer peptide subcutaneously with imiquimod. Repertoires were generated with immunoSEQ multiplex PCR, while TCRdb's copy carries only in-frame clones and drops some. Here the sample spans tens of thousands of clones, about 81% being singletons. These receptors have no identified antigens. The specimen was PBMCs, collected from a glioma patient whose treatment included an IDH1 peptide vaccine. The receptors originated from a woman aged 40-49 years with glioma. Some clones in this sample may be carry-over from other donors' samples.

The gene calls are TRBV30 and TRBJ2-1; D uncertain. CDR1 is GTSNPN and CDR2 is SVGIG in the germline V gene (reference sequence). Trimming took 1 base from V and 6 from J, leaving 4 bases between them. This CDR3 contains 11 residues. The CDR3 sequence is CAWSAVNEQFF. The CDR3 DNA reads TGTGCCTGGAGTGCGGTCAATGAGCAGTTCTTC.

The chain is built from TRBV10-3 and TRBJ2-1; unclear D gene. The CDR3 is 13 amino acids. Germline loops: CDR1 ENHRY, CDR2 SYGVKD. The V and J ends lost 2 bases and 8 bases respectively, with 10 bases between them. The chain's CDR3 is CAISEDPRDEQFF. The CDR3 DNA follows: TGTGCCATCAGTGAGGACCCTCGGGATGAGCAGTTCTTC.

The genes are TRBV29-1 and TRBJ2-3; D call uncertain. V was clipped by 5 bases and J by 0 bases, with 9 bases between them. Germline CDR1 is SQVTM and CDR2 is ANQGSEA. The CDR3 has 13 amino acids. The CDR3 DNA is TGCAGCGTTACTGTAACTAGCACAGATACGCAGTATTTT. This codes for CSVTVTSTDTQYF.

The chain carries TRBV19 and TRBJ1-1, with TRBD1 matching 12 bases. V trimming: 3 bases; J trimming: 5 bases; junction bases outside the gene matches: 4. The CDR3 loop spans 15 amino acids. Looked up from germline, CDR1 is LNHDA and CDR2 is SQIVND (reference sequence). The CDR3 sequence: CASSMRDRGLTEAFF. In nucleotides, the CDR3 is TGTGCCAGTAGTATGCGGGACAGGGGGCTTACTGAAGCTTTCTTT.

The chain links TRBV2 to TRBJ1-1, with a possible D match to TRBD1 (6 bases). The CDR3 contains 13 residues. The V and J ends lost 4 bases and 5 bases respectively, with 11 bases between them. Looked up from germline, CDR1 is SNHLY and CDR2 is FYNNEI. This chain's CDR3 is CASSAGAGTEAFF. CDR3 coding DNA: TGTGCCAGCAGTGCAGGGGCTGGGACTGAAGCTTTCTTT.

This chain uses TRBV5-1 with TRBJ2-1; D unclear. This CDR3 contains 13 residues. V lost 0 bases, J lost 4 bases, and 5 bases lay in between. The germline V gene has CDR1 SGHRS and CDR2 YFSETQ. This CDR3 reads CASSLASYNEQFF. CDR3 sequence (DNA): TGCGCCAGCAGCTTGGCCAGTTACAATGAGCAGTTCTTC.

This chain uses TRBV20-1 with TRBJ2-5, with D possibly matching TRBD2 (5 bases). Germline V gene sequence: CDR1 DFQATT, CDR2 SNEGSKA (reference sequence). CDR3 size: 11 residues. V lost 5 bases and J lost 5, with 9 bases in between. In DNA, the CDR3 is TGCAGTGCTTGGAGGAAGGAGACCCAGTACTTC. Translated: CSAWRKETQYF.

V usage is TRBV30 and J usage is TRBJ2-1; D not certain. In germline, CDR1 is GTSNPN, CDR2 SVGIG (reference sequence). Deletions cut 2 bases from V and 7 bases from J, with 15 bases between. The CDR3 length is 14 residues. The chain's CDR3 is CAWSPYPTGNEQFF. CDR3 DNA sequence: TGTGCCTGGAGTCCCTACCCGACCGGTAATGAGCAGTTCTTC.

The chain carries TRBV7-2 and TRBJ1-5, with 10 bases that match TRBD1. V shed 4 bases, J shed 2 bases, and the junction held 8 bases outside the gene matches. The CDR3 has 17 residues. Germline CDR1 reads SGHTA; CDR2 reads FQGNSA. As DNA, the CDR3 is TGTGCCAGCAGCTCTTTCACCGGGACAGGGGGCAATCAGCCCCAGCATTTT. It encodes CASSSFTGTGGNQPQHF.

The chain is built from TRBV18 and TRBJ2-7; 7 bases line up with TRBD1. This CDR3 is built from 16 residues. Per germline, CDR1 KGHSH and CDR2 LQKENI. J was trimmed by 3 bases and V by 0 bases; bases with no gene match: 8. Here the CDR3 reads CASSPPTGIGSYEQYF. In DNA form, the CDR3 reads TGTGCCAGCTCACCACCGACAGGGATTGGAAGCTACGAGCAGTACTTC.

This clone was recorded only once. The chain joins TRBV6-5 to TRBJ2-3; TRBD2 is a possible D gene (5 bases). The CDR3 is 16 residues long. V was pared by 0 bases and J by 2 bases, with 12 bases between. In germline, CDR1 is MNHEY, CDR2 SVGAGI. The CDR3 loop reads CASSYSNTGFTDTQYF. The CDR3 DNA follows: TGTGCCAGCAGTTACTCGAATACGGGGTTCACAGATACGCAGTATTTT.

This clone showed up just once. The chain couples TRBV7-9 to TRBJ1-2, with a tentative D call TRBD1 (6 bases). This CDR3 has 13 residues. Germline CDR1 is SEHNR and CDR2 is FQNEAQ (reference sequence). Trimming took off 3 bases at V and 3 bases at J, with 8 bases between the two ends. DNA of the CDR3: TGTGCCAGCAGCTTGGGGGGCGACTATGGCTACACCTTC. Its protein product is CASSLGGDYGYTF.

The chain has TRBV9 and TRBJ2-3; 7 bases map to TRBD2. The J segment lost 4 bases and the V segment lost 0 bases, leaving 8 bases of the junction unmatched. This CDR3 is 16 amino acids long. Germline V gene sequence: CDR1 SGDLS, CDR2 YYNGEE. CDR3 region: CASSVAPGGLSDTQYF. DNA of the CDR3: TGTGCCAGCAGCGTAGCTCCGGGGGGTCTCTCAGATACGCAGTATTTT. The complete variable domain, with remaining parts taken from reference TRBV9 and TRBJ2-3, reads DSGVTQTPKHLITATGQRVTLRCSPRSGDLSVYWYQQSLDQGLQFLIQYYNGEERAKGNILERFSAQQFPDLHSELNLSSLELGDSALYFCASSVAPGGLSDTQYFGPGTRLTVL.

The V gene is TRBV10-3, the J gene TRBJ2-2, with 13 bases identical to TRBD2. The V and J ends lost 10 bases and 1 base, in that order; junction bases with no gene match: 3. This CDR3 has 15 residues. Germline values: CDR1 ENHRY, CDR2 SYGVKD. CDR3 in amino acids: CASRLAGGNTGELFF. CDR3 DNA: TGTGCCAGCAGACTAGCGGGGGGGAACACCGGGGAGCTGTTTTTT.

On this clone: Germline and junction disagree at one end, which may indicate a read error. V is TRBV7-9 and J is TRBJ2-5; 8 nucleotides line up with TRBD2. Germline CDR1 reads SEHNR; CDR2 reads FQNEAQ (reference sequence). This CDR3 is built from 11 residues. The CDR3 loop reads CASSSSGTRDF. The CDR3, as DNA: TGTGCCAGCAGCTCTTCCGGGACTAGGGACTTC.

V is TRBV2 and J is TRBJ2-7; D unresolved. CDR3 length: 10 residues. Germline assignment: CDR1 SNHLY and CDR2 FYNNEI. The V end lost 6 bases, the J end lost 3 bases, and 3 bases lay between the germline ends. The chain's CDR3 is CASRGYEQYF. In nucleotides, the CDR3 is TGTGCCAGCAGGGGCTACGAGCAGTACTTC.

The table lists this clone with a count of one. The chain joins TRBV4-1 to TRBJ2-5; 13 nucleotides match TRBD2. The germline gives CDR1 MGHRA, CDR2 YSYEKL. After removal of 1 base from V and 1 base from J, the junction contained 9 bases not matched to a gene. The CDR3 is 19 residues long. The CDR3 here is CASSQAIGLAGDTQETQYF. The CDR3, as DNA: TGCGCCAGCAGCCAAGCCATAGGACTAGCGGGGGATACCCAAGAGACCCAGTACTTC.

This clone was seen only a few times. The chain employs TRBV29-1 and TRBJ2-4; tentative D call: TRBD2 (6 bases). In germline, CDR1 is SQVTM, CDR2 ANQGSEA. The V gene lost 7 bases and the J gene lost 5 bases, with 9 bases spanning the gap. This CDR3 is 11 amino acids long. Written as DNA, the CDR3 is TGCAGCGGCTGGGGGGAAAACATTCAGTACTTC. Protein: CSGWGENIQYF.

The chain has TRBV30 and TRBJ2-5, with 7 bases identical to TRBD2. Germline V CDR1 and CDR2: GTSNPN, SVGIG (reference sequence). V shed 0 bases and J 1 base; nucleotides not matched to a gene: 5. This CDR3 comprises 15 residues. The CDR3 loop reads CAWSVGLAVQETQYF. CDR3 DNA sequence: TGTGCCTGGAGTGTGGGGCTAGCGGTCCAAGAGACCCAGTACTTC.

The chain employs TRBV4-3 and TRBJ1-2, with TRBD1 as a possible D gene (6 bases). CDR3 length equals 13 residues. Germline CDR1 reads LGHNA; CDR2 reads YSLEER. V lost 3 bases and J 8 bases, leaving 13 bases between the germline ends. The CDR3 sequence is CASSQGRGGGYTF. The CDR3, as DNA: TGCGCCAGCAGCCAGGGCAGGGGCGGCGGCTACACCTTC.

The CDR3 region has the DNA TGTGCCAGCAGGGTGCCCGGGACAGGGACTAATGAAAAACTGTTTTTT. This translates into CASRVPGTGTNEKLFF. This chain joins TRBV25-1 and TRBJ1-4; TRBD1 matches at 9 bases. The CDR3 is 16 amino acids. The germline gives CDR1 MGHDK, CDR2 SYGVNS. V lost 6 bases, J lost 2 bases, and 7 bases stayed unmatched. Based on the CDR3 plus reference TRBV25-1 and TRBJ1-4, the full variable domain is EADIYQTPRYLVIGTGKKITLECSQTMGHDKMYWYQQDPGMELHLIHYSYGVNSTEKGDLSSESTVSRIRTEHFPLTLESARPSHTSQYLCASRVPGTGTNEKLFFGSGTQLSVL.

The V call is TRBV9, the J call TRBJ1-3; 7 bases agree with TRBD1. There are 17 residues in the CDR3. Losses at the gene ends were 0 bases for V and 3 bases for J; bases not matched to a gene: 9. Germline CDR1 reads SGDLS; CDR2 reads YYNGEE. CDR3 region: CASSVGGGGGFGNTIYF. CDR3 nucleotide sequence: TGTGCCAGCAGCGTAGGCGGCGGAGGGGGCTTTGGAAACACCATATATTTT. The variable domain in full, with the rest retrieved from reference TRBV9 and TRBJ1-3, is DSGVTQTPKHLITATGQRVTLRCSPRSGDLSVYWYQQSLDQGLQFLIQYYNGEERAKGNILERFSAQQFPDLHSELNLSSLELGDSALYFCASSVGGGGGFGNTIYFGEGSWLTVV.

The CDR3 sequence is CASGGGRQEKNEQFF. The CDR3 nucleotides read TGTGCCAGCGGAGGAGGTAGACAGGAAAAAAATGAGCAGTTCTTC. This sequence joins TRBV25-1 and TRBJ2-1, with D possibly matching TRBD1 (6 bases). The CDR3 covers 15 residues. V was cut by 8 bases and J by 7 bases, with 21 bases left in between. Germline V gene lookup returns CDR1 MGHDK and CDR2 SYGVNS.

The chain carries TRBV11-2 and TRBJ1-6; tentative D call: TRBD1 (5 bases). Germline CDR1 reads SGHAT; CDR2 reads FQNNGV. The CDR3 totals 13 residues. V lost 5 bases and J lost 16, with 18 bases in between. CDR3 coding DNA: TGTGCCAGCAGCCCGCCGACTGGGGAGGGGCTCCACTTT. It specifies CASSPPTGEGLHF.

The V and J genes are TRBV5-6 and TRBJ1-4; possible D gene TRBD1, 5 bases. The germline V gene encodes CDR1 SGHDT and CDR2 YYEEEE. The V end was cut by 4 bases, the J end by 8 bases, with 21 bases between. The CDR3 loop spans 16 amino acids. CDR3 in amino acids: CASSQVGQRRKEKLFF. The CDR3 DNA sequence: TGTGCCAGCAGCCAGGTGGGGCAGAGGAGGAAAGAAAAACTGTTTTTT.

The chain links TRBV9 to TRBJ1-1, with unresolved D. Germline-derived CDR1 and CDR2 are SGDLS and YYNGEE. This CDR3 has 14 amino acids. The V end lost 0 bases, the J end lost 2 bases, and 8 bases lay between the germline ends. CDR3 sequence (DNA): TGTGCCAGCAGCGTAGCTCGTCCCAACACTGAAGCTTTCTTT. Protein sequence: CASSVARPNTEAFF. Filled out from reference TRBV9 and TRBJ1-1, the complete variable domain reads DSGVTQTPKHLITATGQRVTLRCSPRSGDLSVYWYQQSLDQGLQFLIQYYNGEERAKGNILERFSAQQFPDLHSELNLSSLELGDSALYFCASSVARPNTEAFFGQGTRLTVV.

This clone was picked up one time. The V and J genes are TRBV5-1 and TRBJ1-4; perhaps TRBD1 as D (5 bases). V dropped 2 bases and J dropped 3 bases, with 8 bases sitting between them. This CDR3 spans 14 amino acids. CDR1 and CDR2 from the germline V gene are SGHRS and YFSETQ. Written as DNA, the CDR3 is TGCGCCAGCAGCTTATCAGGGCCTAATGAAAAACTGTTTTTT. The encoded protein is CASSLSGPNEKLFF.